This TCR beta chain was obtained from a study of shared clonotypes between healthy human individuals. Findings of the study overall: Depth was large, yet rarefaction showed that sorted-subset sequencing was incomplete. It was observed that 5% to 6% of naive CD4 clonotypes were shared across four donors.

CDR3 length equals 15 residues. CDR1 MDHEN and CDR2 SYDVKM come from the germline V gene. With 5 bases clipped from V and 4 bases from J, the junction kept 8 bases outside the gene matches. About this clone itself: What it recognizes is unknown.

The assay ran at deep level. Sequencing used immunoSEQ multiplex PCR; TCRdb keeps in-frame clones, though not all of them. The table has around 510,000 clones, 95% to 96% seen once. The chain carries TRBV28 and TRBJ2-5; 9 nucleotides match TRBD2. This clonotype originated in a woman aged 30 to 39 in good health. Material: naive CD4+ T cells sorted from blood. Subset denoted: CD45RA+ positively selected. The DNA of the CDR3 is TGTGCCAGCAGTCCCCGCATTAGCGGGAGAGAGACCCAGTACTTC. Residues: CASSPRISGRETQYF. Full variable domain (rest looked up from reference TRBV28 and TRBJ2-5): DVKVTQSSRYLVKRTGEKVFLECVQDMDHENMFWYRQDPGLGLRLIYFSYDVKMKEKGDIPEGYSVSREKKERFSLILESASTNQTSMYLCASSPRISGRETQYFGPGTRLLVL.